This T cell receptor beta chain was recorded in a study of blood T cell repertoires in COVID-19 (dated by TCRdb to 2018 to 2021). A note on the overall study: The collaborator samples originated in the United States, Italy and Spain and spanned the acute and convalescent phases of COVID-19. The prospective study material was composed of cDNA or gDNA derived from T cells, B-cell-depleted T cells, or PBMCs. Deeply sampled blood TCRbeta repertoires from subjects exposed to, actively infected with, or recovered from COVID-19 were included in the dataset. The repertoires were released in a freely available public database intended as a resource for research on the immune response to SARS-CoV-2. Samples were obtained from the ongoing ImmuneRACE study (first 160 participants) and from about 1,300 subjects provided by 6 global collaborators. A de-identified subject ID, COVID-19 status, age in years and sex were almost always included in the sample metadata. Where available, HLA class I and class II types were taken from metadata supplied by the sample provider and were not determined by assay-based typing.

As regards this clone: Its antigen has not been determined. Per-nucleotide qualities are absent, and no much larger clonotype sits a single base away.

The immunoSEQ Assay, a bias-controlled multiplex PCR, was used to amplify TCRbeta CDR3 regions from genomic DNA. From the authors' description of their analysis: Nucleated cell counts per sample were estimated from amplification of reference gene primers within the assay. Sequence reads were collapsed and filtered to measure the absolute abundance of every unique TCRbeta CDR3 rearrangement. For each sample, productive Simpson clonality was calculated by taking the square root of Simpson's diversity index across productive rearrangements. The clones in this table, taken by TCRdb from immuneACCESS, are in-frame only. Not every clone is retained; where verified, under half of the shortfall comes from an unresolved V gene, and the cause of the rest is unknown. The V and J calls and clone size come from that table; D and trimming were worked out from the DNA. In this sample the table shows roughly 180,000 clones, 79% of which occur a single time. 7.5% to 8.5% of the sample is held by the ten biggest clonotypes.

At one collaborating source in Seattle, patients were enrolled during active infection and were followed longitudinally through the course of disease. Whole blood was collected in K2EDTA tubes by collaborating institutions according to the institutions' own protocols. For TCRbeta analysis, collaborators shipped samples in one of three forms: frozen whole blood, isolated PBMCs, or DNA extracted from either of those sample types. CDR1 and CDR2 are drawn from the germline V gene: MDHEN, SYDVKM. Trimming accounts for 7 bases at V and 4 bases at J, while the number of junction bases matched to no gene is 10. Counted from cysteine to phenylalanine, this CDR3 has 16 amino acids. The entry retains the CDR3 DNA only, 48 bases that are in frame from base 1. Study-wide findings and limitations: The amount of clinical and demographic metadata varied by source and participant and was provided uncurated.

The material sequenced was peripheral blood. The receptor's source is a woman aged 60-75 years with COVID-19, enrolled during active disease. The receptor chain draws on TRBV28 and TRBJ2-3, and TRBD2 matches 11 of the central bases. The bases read TGTGCCAGCAATCTTGTAGCGGGGGGGCAGTCAGATACGCAGTATTTT. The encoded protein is CASNLVAGGQSDTQYF. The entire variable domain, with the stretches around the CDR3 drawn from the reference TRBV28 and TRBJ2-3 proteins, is DVKVTQSSRYLVKRTGEKVFLECVQDMDHENMFWYRQDPGLGLRLIYFSYDVKMKEKGDIPEGYSVSREKKERFSLILESASTNQTSMYLCASNLVAGGQSDTQYFGPGTRLTVL.